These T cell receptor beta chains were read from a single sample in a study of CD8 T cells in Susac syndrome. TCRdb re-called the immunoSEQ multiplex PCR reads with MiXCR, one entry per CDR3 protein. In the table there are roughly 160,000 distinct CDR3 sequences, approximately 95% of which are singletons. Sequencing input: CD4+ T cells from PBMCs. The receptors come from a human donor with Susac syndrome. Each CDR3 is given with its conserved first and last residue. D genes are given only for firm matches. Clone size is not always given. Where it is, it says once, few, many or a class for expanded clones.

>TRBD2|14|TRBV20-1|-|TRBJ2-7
TGCAGTGCCCCCTGGCTAGCGGGTTCCTACGAGCAGTACTTC
CSAPWLAGSYEQYF
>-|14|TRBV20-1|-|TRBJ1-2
TGCAGTGCTAGAGATCAGCCAGCCTCCTATGGCTACACCTTC
CSARDQPASYGYTF
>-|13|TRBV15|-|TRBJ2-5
TGTGCCACCAGCAGAGAAGGGAGGGAGACCCAGTACTTC
CATSREGRETQYF
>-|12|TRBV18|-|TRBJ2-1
TGTGCCAGCTCAACCTTATACAATGAGCAGTTCTTC
CASSTLYNEQFF
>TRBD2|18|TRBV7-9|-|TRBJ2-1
TGTGCCAGCAGCCCGAGACTAGCGGGGAATACAGAATACAATGAGCAGTTCTTC
CASSPRLAGNTEYNEQFF
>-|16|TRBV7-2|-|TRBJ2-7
TGTGCCAGCAGCCGCCCCGGACAGCTGGGGGCCTACGAGCAGTACTTC
CASSRPGQLGAYEQYF
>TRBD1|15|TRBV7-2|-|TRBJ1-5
TGTGCCAGCAGCTTAGTGACAGGGGGAAATCAGCCCCAGCATTTT
CASSLVTGGNQPQHF
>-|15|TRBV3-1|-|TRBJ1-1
TGTGCCAGCAGCCAAGAATTCACGGGTAGAACTGAAGCTTTCTTT
CASSQEFTGRTEAFF
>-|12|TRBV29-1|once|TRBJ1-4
TGCAGCGTTCAGGGATCAGATGAAAAACTGTTTTTT
CSVQGSDEKLFF
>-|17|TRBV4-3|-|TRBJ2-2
TGCGCCAGGGGCCCAGGTCGGAGGAACCCGAACACCGGGGAGCTGTTTTTT
CARGPGRRNPNTGELFF
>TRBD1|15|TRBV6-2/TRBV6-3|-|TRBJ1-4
TGTGCCAGCAGCACCGGGACAGTCCCCAATGAAAAACTGTTTTTT
CASSTGTVPNEKLFF
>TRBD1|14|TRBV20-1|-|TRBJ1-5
TGCAGTGCTAGAGAGGGACAGAAAAATCAGCCCCAGCATTTT
CSAREGQKNQPQHF
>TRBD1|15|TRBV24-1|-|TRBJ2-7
TGTGCCACCAGTGATTCGACAGGGGGCTTATACGAGCAGTACTTC
CATSDSTGGLYEQYF
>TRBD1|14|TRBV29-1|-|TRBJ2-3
TGCAGCGTTGTAGGGGGCCTGAGCACAGATACGCAGTATTTT
CSVVGGLSTDTQYF
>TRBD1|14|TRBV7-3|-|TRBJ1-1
TGTGCCAGCAGCTTAGGGACAGGGTGGACTGAAGCTTTCTTT
CASSLGTGWTEAFF
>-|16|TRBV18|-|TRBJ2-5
TGTGCCAGCTCACCACCGATCGGACAGAGAGAAGAGACCCAGTACTTC
CASSPPIGQREETQYF
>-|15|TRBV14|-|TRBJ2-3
TGTGCCAGCAGCCAAGAGTTTGGGAGCTGGGATACGCAGTATTTT
CASSQEFGSWDTQYF
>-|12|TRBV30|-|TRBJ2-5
TGTGCCTGGAGTTGGGGTGGGGAGACCCAGTACTTC
CAWSWGGETQYF
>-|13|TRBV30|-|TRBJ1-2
TGTGCCTGGATGCGGACGGCGAACTATGGCTACACCTTC
CAWMRTANYGYTF
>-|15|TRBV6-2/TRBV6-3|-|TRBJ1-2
TGTGCCAGCAGTTACTCTGGGCAGGCCGCCTATGGCTACACCTTC
CASSYSGQAAYGYTF
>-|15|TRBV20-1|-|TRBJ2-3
TGCAGTGCTACGGCAGCGGTAACTAGCACAGATACGCAGTATTTT
CSATAAVTSTDTQYF
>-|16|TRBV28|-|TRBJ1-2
TGTGCCAGCAGCCCTCTTTTTGGATTAGTTGGCTATGGCTACACCTTC
CASSPLFGLVGYGYTF
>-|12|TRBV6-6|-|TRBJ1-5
TGTGCCAGCAGTTTTCAGGTTCAGCCCCAGCATTTT
CASSFQVQPQHF
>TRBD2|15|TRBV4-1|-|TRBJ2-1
TGCGCCAGCAGCCGAGGGACTAGCCAAGACAATGAGCAGTTCTTC
CASSRGTSQDNEQFF
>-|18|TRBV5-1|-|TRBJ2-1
TGCGCCAGCAGCCGAGTTGGGGATCGGCAATCCTCCTACAATGAGCAGTTCTTC
CASSRVGDRQSSYNEQFF
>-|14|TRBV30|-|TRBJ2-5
TGTGCCTGGAGTGTAAGAACGGTATTGGAGACCCAGTACTTC
CAWSVRTVLETQYF
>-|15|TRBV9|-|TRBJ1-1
TGTGCCAGCAGCCCCCGTGGGGGACCGAACACTGAAGCTTTCTTT
CASSPRGGPNTEAFF
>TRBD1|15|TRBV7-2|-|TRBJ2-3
TGTGCCAGCAGTAACAGGGGTTTCCAGTCAGATACGCAGTATTTT
CASSNRGFQSDTQYF
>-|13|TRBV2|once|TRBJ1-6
TGTGCCAGCAGCCGACAGGATAATTCACCCCTCCACTTT
CASSRQDNSPLHF
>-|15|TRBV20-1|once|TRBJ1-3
TGCAGTGCTCGCACCACAGGGACCTCTGGAAACACCATATATTTT
CSARTTGTSGNTIYF
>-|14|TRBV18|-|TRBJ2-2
TGTGCCAGCTCTTTAAGGCGGAACACCGGGGAGCTGTTTTTT
CASSLRRNTGELFF
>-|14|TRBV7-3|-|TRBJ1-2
TGTGCCAGCAGCTTAACGGGGGCTGACTATGGCTACACCTTC
CASSLTGADYGYTF
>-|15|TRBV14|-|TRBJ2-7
TGTGCCAGCAGCCAAGACAGGTCTACCTCCTACGAGCAGTACTTC
CASSQDRSTSYEQYF